Each of the 12 T cell receptor beta chains below was sequenced from the same sample in a study of T-cell memory formation after mild COVID-19. MiXCR, run by TCRdb on the 5' RACE reads, gives a single entry per CDR3 protein. The data show roughly 250,000 distinct CDR3 sequences, about a sixth seen once. The specimen was PBMCs or a T cell subset sorted from them (not recorded which). These receptors were collected from a young man who had mild COVID-19 (a few samples of this study predate the infection). Cell type and time point are not known.

The chain joins TRBV6-5 to TRBJ2-3; 9 positions match TRBD2. The germline gives CDR1 MNHEY, CDR2 SVGAGI. CDR3 length equals 16 residues. V dropped 5 bases and J dropped 0; count of bases not matched to a gene: 6. CDR3 nucleotides: TGTGCCAGCAGTCCGGCGGGGGGGCCTAGCACAGATACGCAGTATTTT. It translates to CASSPAGGPSTDTQYF.

In this sample, this clonotype turned up a few times. V usage is TRBV2 and J usage is TRBJ1-6; D is possibly TRBD1 (5 bases). Germline V gene lookup returns CDR1 SNHLY and CDR2 FYNNEI. V lost 8 bases and J 7 bases, leaving 15 bases between the germline ends. There are 14 residues in the CDR3. The CDR3 region has the DNA TGTGCCAGCGGTTACCGGGACGGGAATTCACCCCTCCACTTT. Translated, it gives CASGYRDGNSPLHF.

A few counts support this clonotype. V usage is TRBV5-1 and J usage is TRBJ2-1; either TRBD1 or TRBD2 may fit D (6 bases each). CDR1 SGHRS and CDR2 YFSETQ come from the germline V gene. The CDR3 contains 14 residues. The ends were cut back, 10 bases at V and 8 bases at J, with 22 bases in the middle. CDR3 amino acids: CAGGRGGPRDEQFF. The DNA for the CDR3 is TGCGCCGGGGGGCGAGGCGGCCCCAGGGATGAGCAGTTCTTC.

The chain has TRBV12-3 or TRBV12-4 and TRBJ1-1; 8 nucleotides align to TRBD1. Trimming took 7 bases from V and 8 from J; bases not matched to a gene: 3. CDR3 length: 11 amino acids. CDR3 in amino acids: CASKRQGEAFF. The CDR3 nucleotides are TGTGCCAGCAAGCGACAGGGGGAAGCTTTCTTT.

This clonotype was picked up a small number of times. The CDR3 reads CASSLQQGAREKLFF. The DNA for the CDR3 is TGTGCCAGCAGCCTACAACAGGGGGCGCGGGAAAAACTGTTTTTT. The rearrangement uses TRBV7-6 and TRBJ1-4; 9 positions match TRBD1. Germline V gene lookup returns CDR1 SGHVS and CDR2 FNYEAQ. The CDR3 sequence is 15 residues long. V shed 5 bases, J shed 8 bases, and the junction held 9 bases outside the gene matches. The variable domain in full, completed from reference TRBV7-6 and TRBJ1-4, reads GAGVSQSPRYKVTKRGQDVALRCDPISGHVSLYWYRQALGQGPEFLTYFNYEAQQDKSGLPNDRFSAERPEGSISTLTIQRTEQRDSAMYRCASSLQQGAREKLFFGSGTQLSVL.

This clonotype was picked up a small number of times. The chain employs TRBV7-8 and TRBJ1-6, with no clear D. Germline loops: CDR1 SGHVS, CDR2 FQNEAQ. With 2 bases removed from V and 6 bases from J, the gap between germline ends came to 11 bases. The CDR3 covers 15 residues. The CDR3 is CASSLQHPFNSPLHF. The CDR3 DNA follows: TGTGCCAGCAGCTTACAGCATCCCTTTAATTCACCCCTCCACTTT.

The chain employs TRBV7-2 and TRBJ2-3; D perhaps matches TRBD2 (6 bases). CDR3 length equals 14 residues. Germline values: CDR1 SGHTA, CDR2 FQGNSA. Trimming pared 10 bases from V and 6 bases from J, leaving 20 bases between. CDR3 bases: TGTGCCATCCCTGGGGGGTTCGGGTCTGATACGCAGTATTTT. It is translated as CAIPGGFGSDTQYF.

This clonotype turned up a few times. The J gene is TRBJ1-2, the V gene TRBV5-1, with 7 positions matching TRBD1. The CDR3 is 14 residues long. V shed 5 bases, J shed 2 bases, and the junction held 6 bases outside the gene matches. CDR1 is SGHRS and CDR2 is YFSETQ in the germline V gene. The CDR3 region is CASRKTGDNYGYTF. In DNA, the CDR3 is TGCGCCAGCAGAAAAACAGGGGACAACTATGGCTACACCTTC.

The CDR3 here is CASSQAGAWGTDTQYF. CDR3 nucleotides: TGTGCCAGCAGCCAAGCCGGGGCATGGGGGACAGATACGCAGTATTTT. V usage is TRBV4-2 and J usage is TRBJ2-3; D possibly uses TRBD1 or TRBD2 (5 bases each). Germline CDR1 is LGHNA and CDR2 is YNFKEQ. The CDR3 covers 16 residues. V lost 1 base and J 3 bases, leaving 14 bases between the germline ends.

Ten or more counts support this clonotype. The rearrangement uses TRBV12-3 or TRBV12-4 and TRBJ1-4; no reliable D call. The CDR3 runs to 14 residues. Trimming cost V 2 bases and J 5 bases, with 9 bases left between them. The CDR3 sequence: CASSLWQLNEKLFF. CDR3 DNA: TGTGCCAGCAGTTTATGGCAGTTAAATGAAAAACTGTTTTTT.

J is TRBJ2-5 and V is TRBV20-1, with 8 bases aligning to TRBD2. With V trimmed by 5 bases and J by 6 bases, 11 bases remained unmatched. CDR3 length: 14 residues. Germline loops: CDR1 DFQATT, CDR2 SNEGSKA (reference sequence). The CDR3 reads CSAETGGGWKTQYF. CDR3 in DNA: TGCAGTGCTGAGACCGGGGGGGGTTGGAAGACCCAGTACTTC.

This clonotype has more than one count but fewer than ten. The chain is built from TRBV4-2 and TRBJ2-1, with D perhaps TRBD2 (5 bases). Trimming took 1 base from V and 15 from J, leaving 10 bases between them. The CDR3 totals 11 residues. Per germline, CDR1 LGHNA and CDR2 YNFKEQ. The DNA for the CDR3 is TGTGCCAGCAGCCAAGTGTCTAGCTGGTTCTTC. This encodes CASSQVSSWFF.